This T cell receptor beta chain comes out of a study of T cells in Graves' hyperthyroidism and ophthalmopathy. Study as a whole: Initial diagnosis, before any treatment, was when peripheral blood was collected.

RNA transcripts served as the template for amplifying TCR beta CDR3 regions. First-round RT-PCR targeting the TCR CDR3 was performed with the HTBI primer set. TCRdb called the multiplex PCR reads again in MiXCR, with one record for every CDR3 protein. The data hold approximately 610,000 distinct CDR3 sequences, with roughly 14% observed a single time. This clonotype was found a few times. Uncontrolled infection, other autoimmune disease, pregnancy or lactation barred patients from enrollment. V was cut by 0 bases and J by 5 bases, with 10 bases left in between. Germline V gene sequence: CDR1 SGHRS, CDR2 YFSETQ. The CDR3 length is 14 residues.

J is TRBJ2-3 and V is TRBV5-1; D remains ambiguous. Material: blood. The TCR sequence derives from a woman between 40 and 50 years old with Graves' ophthalmopathy. The CDR3 region is CASSLERVQDTQYF. The CDR3 DNA reads TGCGCCAGCAGCTTGGAGCGTGTGCAAGATACGCAGTATTTT. The full variable domain, completed using reference TRBV5-1 and TRBJ2-3, is KAGVTQTPRYLIKTRGQQVTLSCSPISGHRSVSWYQQTPGQGLQFLFEYFSETQRNKGNFPGRFSGRQFSNSRSEMNVSTLELGDSALYLCASSLERVQDTQYFGPGTRLTVL.